This T cell receptor (beta chain) was identified in a study of Graves' ophthalmopathy and Graves' hyperthyroidism. On the study more broadly: Blood was drawn at initial diagnosis, before any treatment.

Study-wide results and caveats: Distinction of ophthalmopathy from stable hyperthyroidism by a 13-signature model reached almost 90% sensitivity and 81.08% specificity.

Amplification of the TCR beta CDR3 regions used RNA transcripts (as template). The first-round RT-PCR employed HTBI primers together with the Qiagen OneStep RT-PCR kit. A multiplex PCR was then performed as the second round. TCRdb re-called the multiplex PCR reads through MiXCR, storing one row per CDR3 protein. The sample contains some 48,000 distinct CDR3 sequences, roughly 52% of which appear only once. The CDR3 spans 13 residues. Comment on this clonotype: Antigen: not known. Germline is not matched at one junction end, which may reflect a read error.

The sample consisted of peripheral blood. The origin of this receptor is an adult man with Graves' ophthalmopathy. This chain joins TRBV12-3 or TRBV12-4 and TRBJ1-1, with D possibly TRBD1 on 6 matching bases. The CDR3 is CASSQGRDAEALF. In DNA, the CDR3 is TGTGCCAGCAGTCAGGGGAGGGACGCTGAAGCTCTCTTT.